The clone carrying this T cell receptor (beta chain) was seen just once. These data are taken from a study of Ad26.COV2.S vaccination and SARS-CoV-2 variants. The V end was cut by 0 bases, the J end by 4 bases, with 13 bases between. This CDR3 has 15 residues. The germline gives CDR1 LGHNA, CDR2 YSLEER. The data were produced by immunoSEQ multiplex PCR, yet TCRdb's version contains in-frame clones alone and is incomplete. The table includes around 340,000 clones, approximately 86% detected once. Indicated treatment: some 20 received Ad26.COV2.S at low or high dose, single or two shots; 5 received placebo; per-sample allocation not given. The samples were gathered on day 63 after the first injection of vaccine or placebo.

Sequencing used peripheral blood, obtained in a trial of Ad26.COV2.S vaccine versus placebo. V is TRBV4-3 and J is TRBJ2-7; maybe TRBD1 (6 bases). The TCR was taken from a person aged 18 to 65 who received the Ad26.COV2.S COVID-19 vaccine or a placebo. The CDR3 DNA follows: TGCGCCAGCAGCCAAGAGGGACACGATAGATACGAGCAGTACTTC. It translates to CASSQEGHDRYEQYF.